These T cell receptor beta chains were read from a single sample in a study of T cell responses to AZD1222 COVID-19 vaccine. Sequencing used immunoSEQ multiplex PCR; TCRdb keeps in-frame clones, though not all of them. The sample holds over 15,000 clones; nearly 90% are singletons and the top ten take 8.5% to 10%. This material consisted of peripheral blood, taken 28 days after the second AZD1222 dose. The origin of the receptors is an adult who received the AZD1222 COVID-19 vaccine. The CDR3 runs from the conserved cysteine through the conserved F or W. D genes are given only for firm matches. Expanded clones are given a class, and other clones once, few, many or no size at all.

V: TRBV3-1/TRBV3-2; J: TRBJ1-4; size: NA; length: 13; D: TRBD1; CDR3: CASSDRVGEKLFF; DNA: TGTGCCAGCAGCGACAGGGTGGGTGAAAAACTGTTTTTT
V: TRBV6-1; J: TRBJ2-7; size: few; length: 13; D: NA; CDR3: CASSELRPDEQYF; DNA: TGTGCCAGCAGTGAATTAAGACCCGACGAGCAGTACTTC
V: TRBV27; J: TRBJ1-5; size: medium-sized; length: 13; D: TRBD1; CDR3: CASQTGENQPQHF; DNA: TGTGCCAGCCAGACAGGGGAGAATCAGCCCCAGCATTTT
V: TRBV18; J: TRBJ2-5; size: NA; length: 14; D: NA; CDR3: CASSPNGGKETQYF; DNA: TGTGCCAGCTCACCAAATGGGGGGAAAGAGACCCAGTACTTC
V: TRBV11-2; J: TRBJ2-1; size: NA; length: 11; D: NA; CDR3: CASSPRNEQFF; DNA: TGTGCCAGCAGCCCGCGAAATGAGCAGTTCTTC
V: TRBV2; J: TRBJ2-2; size: NA; length: 13; D: TRBD1; CDR3: CASSDRDTGELFF; DNA: TGTGCCAGCAGCGACAGGGACACCGGGGAGCTGTTTTTT
V: TRBV4-1; J: TRBJ2-5; size: NA; length: 18; D: TRBD2; CDR3: CASSQFSGAGGSQETQYF; DNA: TGCGCCAGCAGCCAATTCTCGGGCGCGGGGGGAAGCCAAGAGACCCAGTACTTC
V: TRBV15; J: TRBJ1-6; size: once; length: 15; D: NA; CDR3: CATSRGQDNNSPLHF; DNA: TGTGCCACCAGCAGAGGACAGGACAATAATTCACCCCTCCACTTT
V: TRBV5-1; J: TRBJ2-1; size: NA; length: 17; D: NA; CDR3: CASSLVGGTETYNEQFF; DNA: TGCGCCAGCAGCTTGGTTGGCGGGACCGAGACCTACAATGAGCAGTTCTTC
V: TRBV3-1/TRBV3-2; J: TRBJ1-5; size: NA; length: 13; D: NA; CDR3: CASSQDLNQPQHF; DNA: TGTGCCAGCAGCCAAGACCTGAATCAGCCCCAGCATTTT
V: TRBV2; J: TRBJ2-1; size: NA; length: 11; D: NA; CDR3: CASTPSNEQFF; DNA: TGTGCCAGCACACCCTCCAATGAGCAGTTCTTC
V: TRBV10-3; J: TRBJ1-1; size: once; length: 14; D: NA; CDR3: CAISAQATNTEAFF; DNA: TGTGCCATCAGTGCACAGGCTACTAACACTGAAGCTTTCTTT
V: TRBV9; J: TRBJ1-4; size: NA; length: 15; D: NA; CDR3: CASSAGGRGLEKLFF; DNA: TGTGCCAGCAGCGCCGGCGGACGAGGTCTTGAAAAACTGTTTTTT
V: TRBV7-2; J: TRBJ2-2; size: NA; length: 15; D: TRBD2; CDR3: CASASGGPNTGELFF; DNA: TGTGCCAGCGCTAGCGGGGGCCCGAACACCGGGGAGCTGTTTTTT
V: TRBV28; J: TRBJ2-2; size: NA; length: 14; D: NA; CDR3: CASSFTGYTGELFF; DNA: TGTGCCAGCAGTTTTACAGGGTACACCGGGGAGCTGTTTTTT
V: TRBV7-8; J: TRBJ2-7; size: NA; length: 13; D: TRBD1; CDR3: CASGGDRGYEQYF; DNA: TGTGCCAGCGGCGGAGACAGGGGCTACGAGCAGTACTTC
V: TRBV18; J: TRBJ1-6; size: NA; length: 16; D: NA; CDR3: CASSPSGGSYNSPLHF; DNA: TGTGCCAGCTCACCAAGCGGGGGATCCTATAATTCACCCCTCCACTTT
V: TRBV19; J: TRBJ2-3; size: NA; length: 16; D: TRBD2; CDR3: CASSIGAGGPPDTQYF; DNA: TGTGCCAGTAGTATTGGTGCGGGGGGGCCCCCAGATACGCAGTATTTT
V: TRBV21-1; J: TRBJ2-1; size: NA; length: 13; D: NA; CDR3: CASSSRGVNEQFF; DNA: TGTGCCAGCAGCTCGCGAGGGGTCAATGAGCAGTTCTTC
V: TRBV4-1; J: TRBJ2-1; size: NA; length: 15; D: TRBD2; CDR3: CASSQGLAGNNEQFF; DNA: TGCGCCAGCAGCCAAGGACTAGCGGGCAACAATGAGCAGTTCTTC
V: TRBV6-2/TRBV6-3; J: TRBJ2-7; size: NA; length: 13; D: TRBD1; CDR3: CASSYSDRYEQYF; DNA: TGTGCCAGCAGTTATTCGGACAGGTACGAGCAGTACTTC
V: TRBV4-1; J: TRBJ1-2; size: once; length: 15; D: NA; CDR3: CASSQEGGARYGYTF; DNA: TGTGCCAGCAGCCAAGAGGGGGGCGCACGCTATGGCTACACCTTC
V: TRBV9; J: TRBJ2-2; size: NA; length: 15; D: NA; CDR3: CASSVASLNTGELFF; DNA: TGTGCCAGCAGCGTAGCCTCTCTGAACACCGGGGAGCTGTTTTTT
V: TRBV6-2/TRBV6-3; J: TRBJ2-1; size: NA; length: 13; D: NA; CDR3: CASSPENFSNAFF; DNA: TGTGCCAGCAGCCCGGAGAATTTCTCTAACGCGTTCTTC
V: TRBV10-2; J: TRBJ2-1; size: NA; length: 11; D: NA; CDR3: CASSEYNEQFF; DNA: TGCGCCAGCAGTGAATACAATGAGCAGTTCTTC
V: TRBV7-2; J: TRBJ1-6; size: once; length: 15; D: NA; CDR3: CASSQRGGYNSPLHF; DNA: TGTGCCAGCAGCCAAAGGGGGGGCTATAATTCACCCCTCCACTTT
V: TRBV5-1; J: TRBJ2-1; size: once; length: 13; D: TRBD2; CDR3: CASSPGLGQLEFF; DNA: TGCGCCAGCAGCCCGGGACTAGGACAGCTAGAGTTCTTC
V: TRBV28; J: TRBJ1-6; size: NA; length: 14; D: TRBD1; CDR3: CASSLNRGISPLHF; DNA: TGTGCCAGCAGTTTAAACAGGGGTATTTCACCCCTCCACTTT
V: TRBV4-1; J: TRBJ1-4; size: once; length: 15; D: NA; CDR3: CASSWGGADNEKLFF; DNA: TGCGCCAGCAGCTGGGGGGGAGCAGATAATGAAAAACTGTTTTTT
V: TRBV6-5; J: TRBJ1-1; size: NA; length: 13; D: NA; CDR3: CASSPQRGSEAFF; DNA: TGTGCCAGCAGTCCCCAACGGGGCTCTGAAGCTTTCTTT
V: TRBV5-4; J: TRBJ2-1; size: NA; length: 18; D: TRBD2; CDR3: CASSTRSRLAGADNEQFF; DNA: TGTGCCAGCAGTACCAGGTCCCGACTAGCGGGAGCTGACAATGAGCAGTTCTTC
V: TRBV11-2; J: TRBJ1-4; size: once; length: 15; D: NA; CDR3: CASSAGVGINEKLFF; DNA: TGTGCCAGCAGCGCGGGGGTGGGAATTAATGAAAAACTGTTTTTT
V: TRBV27; J: TRBJ1-1; size: NA; length: 19; D: TRBD1; CDR3: CAVPGTEESTRSWHTEAFF; DNA: TGTGCCGTACCTGGGACAGAAGAATCAACCCGCTCTTGGCACACTGAAGCTTTCTTT
V: TRBV6-1; J: TRBJ1-6; size: few; length: 15; D: NA; CDR3: CASSEAPGMGSPLHF; DNA: TGTGCCAGCAGTGAAGCTCCGGGAATGGGTTCACCCCTCCACTTT
V: TRBV28; J: TRBJ1-5; size: NA; length: 16; D: TRBD1; CDR3: CASRPGTGYSNQPQHF; DNA: TGTGCCAGCAGACCGGGGACAGGGTATAGCAATCAGCCCCAGCATTTT
V: TRBV7-9; J: TRBJ2-7; size: NA; length: 14; D: TRBD2; CDR3: CASSSTSGTYEQYF; DNA: TGTGCCAGCAGCTCGACTAGCGGGACCTACGAGCAGTACTTC
V: TRBV10-3; J: TRBJ2-5; size: NA; length: 12; D: NA; CDR3: CAISELGETQYF; DNA: TGTGCCATCAGTGAACTTGGAGAGACCCAGTACTTC
V: TRBV11-2; J: TRBJ2-7; size: NA; length: 13; D: NA; CDR3: CASSFTEVGAQYF; DNA: TGTGCCAGCAGCTTTACCGAGGTCGGAGCCCAGTACTTC
V: TRBV5-1; J: TRBJ2-4; size: NA; length: 15; D: NA; CDR3: CASSLSDRNKNIQYF; DNA: TGCGCCAGCAGCTTAAGCGACAGAAACAAAAACATTCAGTACTTC
V: TRBV19; J: TRBJ2-7; size: NA; length: 14; D: NA; CDR3: CASSKERGIYEQYF; DNA: TGTGCCAGTAGTAAGGAGAGGGGAATCTACGAGCAGTACTTC
V: TRBV11-2; J: TRBJ2-2; size: NA; length: 16; D: TRBD2; CDR3: CASSARGAGSTGELFF; DNA: TGTGCCAGCAGCGCCCGGGGAGCGGGAAGCACCGGGGAGCTGTTTTTT
V: TRBV6-2/TRBV6-3; J: TRBJ2-7; size: NA; length: 11; D: NA; CDR3: CASSHSYEQYF; DNA: TGTGCCAGCAGTCACTCCTACGAGCAGTACTTC
V: TRBV2; J: TRBJ1-3; size: once; length: 12; D: NA; CDR3: CASSSIGNTIYF; DNA: TGTGCCAGCAGTTCCATTGGAAACACCATATATTTT